The clone carrying this T cell receptor (beta chain) was found once. Authors' data handling: The assay estimated nucleated cells by amplifying reference gene primers. Libraries were prepared by immunoSEQ multiplex PCR; TCRdb keeps only in-frame clonotypes and omits some of them. That table gives V, J and clone size, and the DNA gave D and trimming. Here the sample spans 210,000 or so clones, roughly 85% being singletons. CDR3 length: 15 amino acids. Germline V lookup: CDR1 KGHSH, CDR2 LQKENI. V shed 2 bases and J shed 7 bases, with 12 bases lying between them. While infection was still active, Seattle patients were enrolled and then followed longitudinally. The source of the sample is a study of blood T cell repertoires in COVID-19. The wider study: COVID-19 samples, acute and convalescent, were from the United States, Italy and Spain. T cells, B-cell-depleted T cells, or PBMCs supplied cDNA or gDNA.

J is TRBJ1-6 and V is TRBV18; a weak D match, TRBD1 (5 bases). The TCR was taken from a man aged 50 to 60 with COVID-19, enrolled during active disease. Sequencing input: peripheral blood. In nucleotides, the CDR3 is TGTGCCAGCTCACCAGGGGGGACGGAAAATTCACCCCTCCACTTT. Amino acid sequence: CASSPGGTENSPLHF.